This T cell receptor beta chain was sequenced for a study of shared clonotypes between healthy human individuals. Overall study results and limits: Among donors, sharing of clonotypes was expected to be affected by sequencing depth.

As for this clone: Its specificity is not known.

Execution of the assay was at deep level. Method: immunoSEQ multiplex PCR; TCRdb's copy keeps in-frame clones and lacks some. The sample has roughly 500,000 clones, roughly 80% seen once; the top ten hold approximately 11%. The clonotype comes from a woman aged 35 to 49 in good health. Some clones in this sample may be carry-over from other donors' samples. Input material: PBMCs.

CDR3 in DNA: TGTGCCAGCAGCTCAGGCGTGGTCGGGGGCCTCACTGAAGCTTTCTTT. Translation gives CASSSGVVGGLTEAFF. V usage is TRBV11-1 and J usage is TRBJ1-1; maybe TRBD1 (6 bases). The CDR3 length is 16 residues. Germline CDR1 and CDR2: SGHAT and FQDESV (reference sequence). The germline V and J ends were trimmed by 4 bases and 4 bases, with 19 bases remaining between them.